The clone carrying this T cell receptor (beta chain) was seen a few times. These data originate in a study of cytomegalovirus exposure and HLA in healthy donors. The V segment lost 5 bases and the J segment 13 bases; nucleotides outside the gene matches: 7. This CDR3 spans 12 amino acids. Germline CDR1 reads MNHEY; CDR2 reads SVGAGI. Vbeta (60) and Jbeta (13) primers were used in the PCR. Sequenced by immunoSEQ multiplex PCR; TCRdb stores in-frame clones only, minus some. The sample lists approximately 190,000 clones, more than 9.5% occurring once. This rearrangement joins TRBV6-5 to TRBJ2-1; TRBD1 matches 8 bases. The sequenced sample consisted of PBMCs. The receptor was isolated from a man aged 50-59 years in good health and CMV-seropositive. The CDR3 spells CASSPTGGRQFF. The CDR3 DNA is TGTGCCAGCAGTCCCACAGGGGGGAGACAGTTCTTC.